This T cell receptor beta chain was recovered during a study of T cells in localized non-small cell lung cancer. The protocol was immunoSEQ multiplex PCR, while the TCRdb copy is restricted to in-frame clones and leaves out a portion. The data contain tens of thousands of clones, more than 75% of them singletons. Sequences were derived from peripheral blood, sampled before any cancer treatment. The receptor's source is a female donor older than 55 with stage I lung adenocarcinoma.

The CDR3 here is CASRVERGGWNTGELFF. CDR3 coding DNA: TGTGCCAGCAGGGTCGAGCGGGGGGGATGGAACACCGGGGAGCTGTTTTTT. This chain connects TRBV27 to TRBJ2-2; 10 bases are a match to TRBD2. Losses at the gene ends were 6 bases for V and 1 base for J; bases not matched to a gene: 8. Germline V gives CDR1 MNHEY, CDR2 SMNVEV (reference sequence). This CDR3 contains 17 residues.